This T cell receptor beta chain was observed in a study of blood T cell repertoires in COVID-19. The table came from immunoSEQ multiplex PCR; TCRdb's copy has only in-frame clones and leaves some out. This sample has around 300,000 clones, with about 91% found just once. The length of the CDR3 is 13 residues. The germline V gene encodes CDR1 SQVTM and CDR2 ANQGSEA. The ends were cut back, 5 bases at V and 2 bases at J, with 10 bases in the middle. This clone was seen just once. The receptor comes from a woman aged 25 to 39 with COVID-19, enrolled during active disease. The sequenced material came from peripheral blood. The V call is TRBV29-1, the J call TRBJ1-5, with D perhaps TRBD1 (5 bases). The CDR3 bases are TGCAGCGTTAGGGGAGGAGGCAATCAGCCCCAGCATTTT. This sequence encodes CSVRGGGNQPQHF.